This TCR beta chain emerged from a study of cytomegalovirus exposure and HLA in healthy donors. About the study: Across a few hundred genotyped donors, more than 75% landed in the Caucasian-associated ancestry cluster. General study findings and limits: Most observed TCR sequences were rare, whereas some public TCRs were detected in many donors.

This clone was recorded a few times. Its specificity is unknown. Donors had nominal health at sampling but likely had unrecorded immune exposures. The CDR3 loop spans 18 amino acids. Unmatched junction bases numbered 8, after V lost 3 bases and J lost 1 base. Germline CDR1 reads KGHSH; CDR2 reads LQKENI. The PCR had 60 Vbeta and 13 Jbeta primers. TCRdb keeps only in-frame clones here, not all; method: immunoSEQ multiplex PCR. The sample includes under 200,000 clones, roughly 77% seen only once; the top ten take over 2.5%. This rearrangement joins TRBV18 to TRBJ2-6; 8 bases fit TRBD1. The source material was PBMCs. The receptor was isolated from a woman in her 40s in good health and CMV-seropositive. CDR3 DNA: TGTGCCAGCTCACCTACAGGGGGGAAATCTTCTGGGGCCAACGTCCTGACTTTC. Translated: CASSPTGGKSSGANVLTF.